These T cell receptor beta chains were read from a single sample in a study of T cell changes during pregnancy in multiple sclerosis. Clones were sequenced by immunoSEQ multiplex PCR, and TCRdb holds only the in-frame ones, with some missing. The sample holds about 93,000 clones; around 92% are singletons and the top ten take around 2%. This specimen consisted of peripheral blood, obtained after pregnancy. The receptors derive from a female donor with multiple sclerosis, enrolled in a pregnancy study. The CDR3 runs from the conserved cysteine through the conserved F or W. The D gene is left open where the match is weak. The size field is filled for only some rows; it gives once, few, many or a size class.

size	V	D	J	CDR3	DNA
once	TRBV7-9	-	TRBJ1-5	CASSISIGNQPQHF	TGTGCCAGCAGCATATCGATAGGCAATCAGCCCCAGCATTTT
-	TRBV5-1	TRBD2	TRBJ2-1	CASSLSSGGAGEQFF	TGCGCCAGCAGCTTGTCTAGCGGGGGGGCCGGTGAGCAGTTCTTC
-	TRBV6-5	-	TRBJ1-1	CASSFRAPLNTEAFF	TGTGCCAGCAGCTTCAGGGCGCCTCTGAACACTGAAGCTTTCTTT
-	TRBV7-3	TRBD1	TRBJ2-2	CASSVQGANTGELFF	TGTGCCAGCAGCGTACAGGGGGCGAACACCGGGGAGCTGTTTTTT
-	TRBV2	-	TRBJ2-1	CASTWGLNEQFF	TGTGCCAGCACGTGGGGCCTCAATGAGCAGTTCTTC
-	TRBV18	-	TRBJ1-2	CASSPGGNGYYGYTF	TGTGCCAGCTCACCAGGAGGGAACGGCTACTATGGCTACACCTTC
-	TRBV7-6	TRBD1	TRBJ2-7	CASSLAVTGGNEQYF	TGTGCCAGCAGCTTAGCAGTTACAGGGGGAAACGAGCAGTACTTC
-	TRBV9	TRBD2	TRBJ2-1	CASSVESSGGNEQFF	TGTGCCAGCAGCGTAGAGTCTAGCGGGGGCAATGAGCAGTTCTTC
-	TRBV4-3	TRBD2	TRBJ2-5	CASSITIGASGSRAQETQYF	TGCGCCAGCTCAATAACCATTGGAGCTAGCGGGTCTAGGGCTCAAGAGACCCAGTACTTC
-	TRBV4-2	-	TRBJ2-1	CASSFSLNEQFF	TGTGCCAGCAGCTTTTCTTTGAATGAGCAGTTCTTC
once	TRBV7-2	TRBD2	TRBJ2-5	CASSGSGGGETQYF	TGTGCCAGCAGCGGTAGCGGGGGTGGAGAGACCCAGTACTTC
-	TRBV5-1	TRBD2	TRBJ2-7	CASSQPGLAGGWSYEQYF	TGCGCCAGCAGCCAACCGGGACTAGCGGGAGGCTGGTCCTACGAGCAGTACTTC
once	TRBV18	-	TRBJ1-1	CASSPSGGNTEAFF	TGTGCCAGCTCACCTTCGGGGGGTAACACTGAAGCTTTCTTT
once	TRBV6-4	-	TRBJ1-1	CASSSSDMNTEAFF	TGTGCCAGCAGTTCCAGTGACATGAACACTGAAGCTTTCTTT
-	TRBV5-1	-	TRBJ2-7	CASSPWTSYEQYF	TGCGCCAGCAGCCCCTGGACTTCCTACGAGCAGTACTTC
-	TRBV6-6	-	TRBJ1-5	CASSLYQGSNQPQHF	TGTGCCAGCAGCCTATATCAGGGGAGCAATCAGCCCCAGCATTTT
-	TRBV6-1	-	TRBJ1-1	CASRATTGALEAFF	TGTGCCAGCAGAGCTACGACAGGCGCCCTTGAAGCTTTCTTT
-	TRBV7-2	-	TRBJ1-2	CASSFNSGEGGYTF	TGTGCCAGCAGCTTCAACTCAGGGGAGGGTGGCTACACCTTC
-	TRBV19	TRBD1	TRBJ2-3	CASSVRQGISTDTQYF	TGTGCCAGTAGTGTTCGACAGGGAATTAGCACAGATACGCAGTATTTT
-	TRBV7-2	TRBD2	TRBJ2-5	CASSLAGASGAETQYF	TGTGCCAGCAGCTTAGCGGGGGCTAGCGGGGCAGAGACCCAGTACTTC
-	TRBV10-3	-	TRBJ1-1	CAIRGQSLGTEAFF	TGTGCCATCAGAGGACAGAGCCTTGGCACTGAAGCTTTCTTT
-	TRBV7-3	TRBD2	TRBJ2-5	CASSPGTSGGQETQYF	TGTGCCAGCAGCCCAGGGACTAGCGGGGGGCAAGAGACCCAGTACTTC
once	TRBV5-1	TRBD1	TRBJ1-2	CASSFRDRDYGYTF	TGCGCCAGCAGCTTCCGGGACAGGGACTATGGCTACACCTTC
-	TRBV6-5	TRBD1	TRBJ2-7	CASSFGQGSGYEQYF	TGTGCCAGCAGTTTCGGACAGGGGTCTGGTTACGAGCAGTACTTC
-	TRBV11-2	-	TRBJ2-2	CASRFAGELFF	TGTGCCAGCAGATTCGCCGGGGAGCTGTTTTTT
-	TRBV18	-	TRBJ1-1	CASSLLRRGEAFF	TGTGCCAGCTCACTGCTAAGACGGGGTGAAGCTTTCTTT
-	TRBV5-6	-	TRBJ1-4	CASSSQGLVYEKLFF	TGTGCCAGCAGCTCCCAGGGTTTGGTATATGAAAAACTGTTTTTT
-	TRBV18	-	TRBJ1-1	CASSPDPGVEAFF	TGTGCCAGCTCACCAGACCCAGGGGTTGAAGCTTTCTTT
-	TRBV4-3	TRBD1	TRBJ1-4	CASSQVSTGGGEKLFF	TGCGCCAGCAGCCAAGTTTCGACAGGGGGCGGTGAAAAACTGTTTTTT
-	TRBV11-2	TRBD1	TRBJ1-1	CASSKQGAKDTEAFF	TGTGCCAGCAGCAAACAGGGGGCAAAGGACACTGAAGCTTTCTTT
-	TRBV27	-	TRBJ1-5	CASSLTLGGPILNQPQHF	TGTGCCAGCAGTTTAACGTTAGGGGGACCTATATTAAATCAGCCCCAGCATTTT
-	TRBV14	TRBD2	TRBJ2-7	CASSQEVKRGGPYEQYF	TGTGCCAGCAGCCAAGAGGTCAAGCGGGGGGGCCCCTACGAGCAGTACTTC
-	TRBV6-1	-	TRBJ1-2	CASSDRRPRYGYTF	TGTGCCAGCAGTGACAGGAGGCCTCGCTATGGCTACACCTTC
once	TRBV5-1	TRBD2	TRBJ2-2	CASRLAGGTGELFF	TGCGCCAGCCGACTAGCGGGGGGCACCGGGGAGCTGTTTTTT
-	TRBV2	TRBD1	TRBJ1-2	CASSKDRAADGYTF	TGTGCCAGCAGTAAGGACAGGGCGGCCGACGGCTACACCTTC
-	TRBV10-2	-	TRBJ2-7	CATGDLLYEQYF	TGCGCCACCGGGGACTTACTCTACGAGCAGTACTTC
-	TRBV27	TRBD2	TRBJ2-1	CASSRLAGIGEQFF	TGTGCCAGCAGCCGACTAGCGGGAATAGGGGAGCAGTTCTTC
-	TRBV11-3	-	TRBJ2-5	CASSQRDSQETQYF	TGTGCCAGCAGCCAGAGGGACTCCCAAGAGACCCAGTACTTC
once	TRBV2	-	TRBJ1-2	CASSSTVTGHLNYGYTF	TGTGCCAGCAGTTCAACCGTGACGGGACACCTTAACTATGGCTACACCTTC